This record concerns one T cell receptor beta chain sequence. Trimming removed 2 bases from V and 2 bases from J, with 15 bases in between. CDR3 size: 16 residues. Germline values: CDR1 LGHDT, CDR2 YNNKEL (reference sequence). Study processing details: Amplification with reference gene primers provided the estimates of nucleated cell counts. Some clones are missing from TCRdb's copy, which holds only in-frame ones; the method was immunoSEQ multiplex PCR. V and J calls and clone size are those listed in that table; D and trimming were worked out from the DNA. Of about 64,000 clones in the sample, 60% to 80% were seen once. This record belongs to a study of blood T cell repertoires in COVID-19. Study summary: Both acute and convalescent COVID-19 samples were obtained from the United States, Italy and Spain. T cells, B-cell-depleted T cells, or PBMCs supplied cDNA or gDNA.

This TCR derives from a man older than 75 with acute or convalescent COVID-19. The rearrangement uses TRBV3-1 (or the pseudogene TRBV3-2) and TRBJ1-2, with D possibly matching TRBD1 (6 bases). The sample taken for sequencing was peripheral blood. The CDR3, as DNA: TGTGCCAGCAGCCAACTAAACCTGGGACAAAACTATGGCTACACCTTC. Amino acids: CASSQLNLGQNYGYTF.